This T cell receptor beta chain was sequenced in a study of response to subunit inactivated influenza vaccine. The germline CDR1 and CDR2 sequences are DFQATT and SNEGSKA (reference sequence). Trimming pared 1 base from V and 4 bases from J, leaving 1 base between. The CDR3 has 10 residues. Regarding this clonotype: Antigen: not known.

Study outcomes and limitations: Seasonal influenza vaccination, on each occasion, was suggested by the authors to recruit few new T cells.

Each CDR3 protein gets one entry after TCRdb re-called the RT-PCR reads with MiXCR. Here the sample spans roughly 520,000 distinct CDR3 sequences, roughly 27% being singletons. The specimen comprised CD4+ T cells sorted from PBMCs, sampled about 5 days after vaccination. This sequence joins TRBV20-1 and TRBJ2-5; no definite D call. The source of this sequence is a man aged 50 to 59 who received an inactivated influenza vaccine. The CDR3 coding sequence is TGCAGTGCTAGAGGAGAGACCCAGTACTTC. This encodes CSARGETQYF.